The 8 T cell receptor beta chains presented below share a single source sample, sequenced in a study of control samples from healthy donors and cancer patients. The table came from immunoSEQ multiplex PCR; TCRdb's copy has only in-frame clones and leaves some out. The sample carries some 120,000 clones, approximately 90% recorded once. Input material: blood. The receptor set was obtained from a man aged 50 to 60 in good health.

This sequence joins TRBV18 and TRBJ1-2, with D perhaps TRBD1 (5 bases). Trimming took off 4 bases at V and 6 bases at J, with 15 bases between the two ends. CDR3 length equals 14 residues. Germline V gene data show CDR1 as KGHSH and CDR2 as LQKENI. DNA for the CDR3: TGTGCCAGCTCACTCTCGGAGGGGCAGAATGGCTACACCTTC. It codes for CASSLSEGQNGYTF.

The CDR3 DNA sequence: TGTGCCAGCAGCCACCTGGCCCGGGGGCCTGTCTATGGCTACACCTTC. Its protein product is CASSHLARGPVYGYTF. The chain combines TRBV7-9 with TRBJ1-2; D may be TRBD1 (6 bases). CDR1 and CDR2 from the germline V gene are SEHNR and FQNEAQ (reference sequence). This CDR3 is built from 16 residues. V gave up 5 bases and J gave up 4 bases, with 20 bases separating them.

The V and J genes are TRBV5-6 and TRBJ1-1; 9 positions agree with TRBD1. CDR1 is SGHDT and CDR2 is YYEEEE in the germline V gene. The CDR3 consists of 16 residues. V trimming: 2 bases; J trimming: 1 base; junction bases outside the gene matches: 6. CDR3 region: CASSLGTGRGNTEAFF. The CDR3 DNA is TGTGCCAGCAGCTTAGGGACAGGGCGTGGGAACACTGAAGCTTTCTTT.

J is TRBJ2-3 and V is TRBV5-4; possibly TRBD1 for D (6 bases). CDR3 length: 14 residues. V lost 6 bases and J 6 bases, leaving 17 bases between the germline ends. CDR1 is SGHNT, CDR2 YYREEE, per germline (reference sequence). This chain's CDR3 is CASKGQGLYDTQYF. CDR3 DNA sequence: TGTGCCAGCAAGGGACAAGGACTTTATGATACGCAGTATTTT.

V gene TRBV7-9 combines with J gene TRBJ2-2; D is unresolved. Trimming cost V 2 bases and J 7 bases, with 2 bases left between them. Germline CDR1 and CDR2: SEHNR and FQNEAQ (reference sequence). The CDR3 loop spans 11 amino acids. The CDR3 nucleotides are TGTGCCAGCAGCTTAATCGGGGAGCTGTTTTTT. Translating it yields CASSLIGELFF.

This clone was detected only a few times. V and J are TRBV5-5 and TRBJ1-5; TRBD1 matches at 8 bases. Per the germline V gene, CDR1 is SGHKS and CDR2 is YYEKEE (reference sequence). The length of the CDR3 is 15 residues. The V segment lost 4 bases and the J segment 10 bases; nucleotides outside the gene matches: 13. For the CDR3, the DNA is TGTGCCAGCAGCGTAGGGACAGGCACGACTTCTCCCCAGCATTTT. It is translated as CASSVGTGTTSPQHF.

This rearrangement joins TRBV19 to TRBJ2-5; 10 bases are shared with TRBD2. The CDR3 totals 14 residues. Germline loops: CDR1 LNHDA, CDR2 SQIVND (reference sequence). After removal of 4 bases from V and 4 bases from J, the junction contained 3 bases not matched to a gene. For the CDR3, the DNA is TGTGCCAGTAGTACAGCGGGGGGGCGAGAGACCCAGTACTTC. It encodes CASSTAGGRETQYF.

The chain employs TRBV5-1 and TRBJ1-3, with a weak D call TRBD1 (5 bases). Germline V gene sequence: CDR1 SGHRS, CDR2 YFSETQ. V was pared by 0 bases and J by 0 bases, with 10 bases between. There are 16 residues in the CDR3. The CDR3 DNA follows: TGCGCCAGCAGCTTGGGCACAGGCTTCTCTGGAAACACCATATATTTT. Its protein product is CASSLGTGFSGNTIYF. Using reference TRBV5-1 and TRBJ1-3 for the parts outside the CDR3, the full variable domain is KAGVTQTPRYLIKTRGQQVTLSCSPISGHRSVSWYQQTPGQGLQFLFEYFSETQRNKGNFPGRFSGRQFSNSRSEMNVSTLELGDSALYLCASSLGTGFSGNTIYFGEGSWLTVV.